Below, one TCR beta chain is given with its context. Its antigen is unidentified. The data stem from a study of molecular identifiers for immune sequencing clone quantification. Study-wide points: Identical barcode-sharing TCR molecules could lead to underestimated sizes for highly expanded clones.

For bulk TCR libraries, previously described methods and listed TCR primers were used. In TCRdb, the PCR reads were re-called with MiXCR into one record per CDR3 protein. The data hold 8,800 or so distinct CDR3 sequences, with roughly a third observed a single time. The ends were cut back, 3 bases at V and 1 base at J, with 3 bases in the middle. This CDR3 is built from 12 residues. The germline CDR1 and CDR2 sequences are MNHEY and SMNVEV (reference sequence). Isolation of naive CD8 T cells was achieved by sorting on a CD8+CD4-CCR7+CD45RA+ phenotype. Input material: naive CD8+ T cells from blood, with Jurkat cell RNA spiked in. The sample's subset: FACS-sorted CD8+CD4-CCR7+CD45RA+ naive T cells. This clonotype was obtained from a human donor in good health. Some libraries in this study had Jurkat cell RNA spiked in. This rearrangement joins TRBV27 to TRBJ1-1; no reliable D call. CDR3: CASSFWNTEAFF. The DNA for the CDR3 is TGTGCCAGCAGTTTCTGGAACACTGAAGCTTTCTTT.